This is a list of T cell receptor beta chains from one sample in a study of STAT3 mutations in large granular lymphocyte leukemia. Libraries were prepared by immunoSEQ multiplex PCR; TCRdb keeps only in-frame clonotypes and omits some of them. This sample yields roughly 40,000 clones, of which 70% to 90% are seen a single time; over 0.35% belongs to the top ten. Input material: PBMCs. The receptor source for this set is a human donor with T large granular lymphocyte leukemia. Some clones in this sample may be carry-over from other donors' samples. The CDR3 runs from the conserved cysteine through the conserved F or W. The order of the fields is J gene, D gene, V gene, clone size, CDR3 protein, CDR3 DNA. D genes are given only for firm matches. A row's size may be missing; if present it is once, few, many or a size class.

TRBJ1-6,-,TRBV7-8,-,CASSLATASYNSPLHF,TGTGCCAGCAGCTTAGCGACAGCCTCCTATAATTCACCCCTCCACTTT
TRBJ2-3,-,TRBV5-1,-,CASSRELEADTQYF,TGCGCCAGCAGTAGAGAACTAGAGGCAGATACGCAGTATTTT
TRBJ1-3,-,TRBV30,-,CAWSVGSGNTIYF,TGTGCCTGGAGTGTTGGATCTGGAAACACCATATATTTT
TRBJ1-2,TRBD1,TRBV29-1,-,CSVEGDSRDVGYTF,TGCAGCGTTGAAGGGGACAGCCGTGATGTTGGCTACACCTTC
TRBJ2-3,-,TRBV18,-,CASSPLRSTDTQYF,TGTGCCAGCTCACCACTGAGGAGCACAGATACGCAGTATTTT
TRBJ1-1,-,TRBV6-6,-,CASRKGVAMNTEAFF,TGTGCCAGCAGGAAAGGAGTAGCTATGAACACTGAAGCTTTCTTT
TRBJ2-3,-,TRBV7-9,-,CASSLLALGDDTQYF,TGTGCCAGCAGCTTATTGGCCCTAGGGGATGATACGCAGTATTTT
TRBJ2-2,TRBD2,TRBV27,-,CASSLRGLGTGELFF,TGTGCCAGCAGCCTAAGGGGACTAGGGACCGGGGAGCTGTTTTTT
TRBJ2-2,-,TRBV10-2,few,CASSEFTAGELFF,TGCGCCAGCAGTGAGTTTACGGCCGGGGAGCTGTTTTTT
TRBJ1-1,-,TRBV5-4,-,CASSPPMGSNTEAFF,TGTGCCAGCAGCCCACCGATGGGTTCCAACACTGAAGCTTTCTTT
TRBJ2-5,TRBD2,TRBV4-2,-,CASSQEIAGGEETQYF,TGTGCCAGCAGCCAAGAAATAGCGGGGGGTGAAGAGACCCAGTACTTC
TRBJ1-2,TRBD1,TRBV5-1,-,CASSLGQGGYGYTF,TGCGCCAGCAGCTTGGGACAGGGGGGCTATGGCTACACCTTC
TRBJ1-2,-,TRBV2,-,CASKESRNYGYTF,TGTGCCAGCAAGGAGTCTAGGAACTATGGCTACACCTTC
TRBJ1-2,TRBD1,TRBV18,-,CASSLRTGNYGYTF,TGTGCCAGCTCACTCCGGACAGGGAACTATGGCTACACCTTC
TRBJ1-2,-,TRBV28,-,CASSRGDAYGYTF,TGTGCCAGCAGTAGGGGTGATGCCTATGGCTACACCTTC
TRBJ2-3,TRBD2,TRBV7-9,-,CASSLEGGLVTDTQYF,TGTGCCAGCAGCTTAGAGGGGGGACTAGTTACAGATACGCAGTATTTT
TRBJ1-3,-,TRBV19,-,CASSVRDNSGNTIYF,TGTGCCAGTAGTGTCCGGGACAACTCTGGAAACACCATATATTTT
TRBJ1-2,-,TRBV9,-,CASSVGGTDYGYTF,TGTGCCAGCAGCGTAGGGGGGACGGACTATGGCTACACCTTC
TRBJ1-5,-,TRBV6-5,-,CASSNRNSNQPQHF,TGTGCCAGCAGCAACAGAAATAGCAATCAGCCCCAGCATTTT
TRBJ2-1,TRBD1,TRBV7-9,-,CASSLDAGTGWLEGQFF,TGTGCCAGCAGCTTGGATGCCGGGACAGGGTGGCTAGAAGGGCAGTTCTTC
TRBJ1-5,-,TRBV4-2,-,CASSQGSNQPQHF,TGTGCCAGCAGCCAAGGAAGTAATCAGCCCCAGCATTTT
TRBJ2-7,-,TRBV6-6,-,CASSYPPNEQYF,TGTGCCAGCAGTTACCCGCCGAATGAGCAGTACTTC
TRBJ1-1,-,TRBV5-1,-,CASSLEAGNTEAFF,TGCGCCAGCAGCTTGGAGGCCGGCAACACTGAAGCTTTCTTT
TRBJ1-2,-,TRBV7-9,once,CASSPPLGRGYTF,TGTGCCAGCAGCCCCCCACTTGGCCGCGGCTACACCTTC